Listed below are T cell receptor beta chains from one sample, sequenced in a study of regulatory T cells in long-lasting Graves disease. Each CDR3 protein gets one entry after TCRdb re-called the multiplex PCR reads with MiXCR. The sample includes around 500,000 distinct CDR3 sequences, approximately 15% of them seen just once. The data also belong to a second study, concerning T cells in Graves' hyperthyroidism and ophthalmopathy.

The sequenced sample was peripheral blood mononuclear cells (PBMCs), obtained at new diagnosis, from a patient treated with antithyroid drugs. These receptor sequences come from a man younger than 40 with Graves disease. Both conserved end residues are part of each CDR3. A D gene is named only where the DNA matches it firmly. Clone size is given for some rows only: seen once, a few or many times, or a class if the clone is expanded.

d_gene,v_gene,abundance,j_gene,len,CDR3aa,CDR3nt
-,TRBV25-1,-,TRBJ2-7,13,CASSVTASYEQYF,TGTGCCAGCAGTGTTACAGCCTCCTACGAGCAGTACTTC
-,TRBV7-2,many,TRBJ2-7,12,CASSSTPGEQYF,TGTGCCAGCAGCTCGACCCCAGGAGAGCAGTACTTC
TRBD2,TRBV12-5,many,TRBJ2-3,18,CASGSSLLLAGDSDTQYF,TGTGCTAGTGGTTCTTCACTTCTACTAGCGGGAGATTCAGATACGCAGTATTTT
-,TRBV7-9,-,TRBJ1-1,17,CASSSPVVGTMNTEAFF,TGTGCCAGCAGCTCCCCGGTGGTAGGGACTATGAACACTGAAGCTTTCTTT
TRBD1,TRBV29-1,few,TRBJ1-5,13,CSVGQGADQPQHF,TGCAGCGTTGGACAGGGCGCAGATCAGCCCCAGCATTTT
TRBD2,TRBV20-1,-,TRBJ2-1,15,CSARDLDRAGDEQFF,TGCAGTGCTAGAGATTTAGATCGAGCGGGGGACGAGCAGTTCTTC
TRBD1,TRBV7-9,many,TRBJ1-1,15,CASSITGQESTEAFF,TGTGCCAGCAGCATAACCGGACAGGAAAGCACTGAAGCTTTCTTT
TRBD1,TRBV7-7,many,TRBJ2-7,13,CASSLVRQGEQYF,TGTGCCAGCAGCTTAGTAAGACAGGGGGAGCAGTACTTC
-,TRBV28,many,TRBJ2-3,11,CASSVEDTQYF,TGTGCCAGCAGTGTGGAGGATACGCAGTATTTT
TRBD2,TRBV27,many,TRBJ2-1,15,CASSAAGLGANEQFF,TGTGCCAGCAGTGCCGCGGGACTAGGTGCCAATGAGCAGTTCTTC
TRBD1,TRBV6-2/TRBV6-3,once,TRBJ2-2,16,CAILLRDRGRPGELFF,TGTGCCATCTTGCTCCGGGACAGGGGGCGACCCGGGGAGCTGTTTTTT
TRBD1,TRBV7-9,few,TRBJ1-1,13,CASSFSRDRGAFF,TGTGCCAGCAGCTTTTCCCGGGACAGGGGCGCTTTCTTT
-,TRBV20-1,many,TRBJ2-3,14,CSAPSVGDANTQYF,TGCAGTGCCCCCTCGGTGGGGGATGCAAATACGCAGTATTTT
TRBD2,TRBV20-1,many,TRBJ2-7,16,CSARAGTSWDSYEQYF,TGCAGTGCTAGAGCCGGGACTAGCTGGGACTCCTACGAGCAGTACTTC
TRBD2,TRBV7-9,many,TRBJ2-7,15,CASSLAGLAAGEQYF,TGTGCCAGCAGCTTAGCCGGACTAGCGGCTGGCGAGCAGTACTTC
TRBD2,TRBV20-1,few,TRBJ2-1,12,CSARTSGTSRFF,TGCAGTGCCCGGACTAGCGGGACCTCCCGGTTCTTC
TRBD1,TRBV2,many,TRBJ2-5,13,CASLRGLEETQYF,TGTGCCAGCCTCAGGGGGCTCGAAGAGACCCAGTACTTC
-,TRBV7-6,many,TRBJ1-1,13,CASSLGRATEAFF,TGTGCCAGCAGCTTAGGCAGGGCTACTGAAGCTTTCTTT
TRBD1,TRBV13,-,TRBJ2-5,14,CASRLTGDVETQYF,TGTGCCAGCAGACTTACAGGGGACGTAGAGACCCAGTACTTC
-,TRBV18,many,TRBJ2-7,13,CASSPDQRDEQYF,TGTGCCAGCTCACCGGACCAGAGAGACGAGCAGTACTTC
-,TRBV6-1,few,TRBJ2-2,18,CASSEEGGGQENTGELFF,TGTGCCAGCAGTGAAGAGGGGGGTGGACAGGAGAACACCGGGGAGCTGTTTTTT
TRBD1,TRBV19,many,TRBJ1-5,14,CASSITGGLQPQHF,TGTGCCAGTAGTATAACAGGGGGTCTTCAGCCCCAGCATTTT
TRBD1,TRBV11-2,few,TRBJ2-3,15,CASSLQGAGTDTQYF,TGTGCCAGCAGCTTGCAGGGGGCTGGCACAGATACGCAGTATTTT
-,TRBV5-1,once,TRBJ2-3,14,CASSLATRADTQYF,TGCGCCAGCAGCTTGGCTACTAGAGCAGATACGCAGTATTTT
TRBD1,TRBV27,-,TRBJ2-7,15,CASRIRGKGTYEQYF,TGTGCCAGCAGGATCAGGGGGAAAGGGACCTACGAGCAGTACTTC
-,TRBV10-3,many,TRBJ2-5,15,CAISDTRESQETQYF,TGTGCCATCAGTGACACCAGGGAAAGCCAAGAGACCCAGTACTTC
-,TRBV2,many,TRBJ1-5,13,CASSEGFGTPGHF,TGTGCCAGCAGTGAAGGTTTCGGGACTCCGGGGCATTTT
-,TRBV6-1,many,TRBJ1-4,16,CASRSFPGAVHEKLFF,TGTGCCAGCAGATCCTTTCCCGGCGCAGTCCATGAAAAACTGTTTTTT
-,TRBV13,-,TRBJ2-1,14,CASSLLGTYNEQFF,TGTGCCAGCAGCTTACTGGGGACCTACAATGAGCAGTTCTTC
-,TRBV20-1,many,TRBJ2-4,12,CSARVAKNIQYF,TGCAGTGCTCGTGTAGCCAAAAACATTCAGTACTTC
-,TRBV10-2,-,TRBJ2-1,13,CASSEREYNEQFF,TGCGCCAGCAGTGAGCGGGAGTACAATGAGCAGTTCTTC
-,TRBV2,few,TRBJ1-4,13,CASSGSEVEKLFF,TGTGCCAGCAGTGGATCGGAGGTTGAAAAACTGTTTTTT
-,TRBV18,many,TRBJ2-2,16,CASSPAGRINTGELFF,TGTGCCAGCTCACCAGCCGGGAGAATCAACACCGGGGAGCTGTTTTTT
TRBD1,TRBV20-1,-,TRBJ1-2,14,CSARDETGGEGYTF,TGCAGTGCTAGAGACGAGACAGGGGGAGAGGGCTACACCTTC
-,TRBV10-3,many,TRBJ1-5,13,CAISAGGDQPQHF,TGTGCCATCAGTGCCGGGGGGGATCAGCCCCAGCATTTT
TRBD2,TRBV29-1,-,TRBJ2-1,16,CSVEGGWTSGRSEQFF,TGCAGCGTTGAAGGGGGGTGGACTAGCGGGAGAAGTGAGCAGTTCTTC
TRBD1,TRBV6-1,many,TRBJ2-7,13,CASSYRDSYEQYF,TGTGCCAGCAGCTATCGGGACAGCTACGAGCAGTACTTC
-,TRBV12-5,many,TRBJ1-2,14,CASGSSGTFYGYTF,TGTGCTAGTGGTTCATCTGGGACGTTCTATGGCTACACCTTC
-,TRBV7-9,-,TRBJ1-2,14,CASRYTGPNYGYTF,TGTGCCAGCAGATACACCGGTCCTAACTATGGCTACACCTTC
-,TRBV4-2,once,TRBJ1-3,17,CASSRPDRSTYRNTIYF,TGTGCCAGCAGCCGGCCCGATCGTTCTACTTACAGAAACACCATATATTTT
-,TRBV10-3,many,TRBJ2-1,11,CATQTDNEQFF,TGTGCCACCCAGACAGACAATGAGCAGTTCTTC
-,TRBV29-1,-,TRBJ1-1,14,CSVESGQVNTEAFF,TGCAGCGTTGAATCCGGACAAGTGAACACTGAAGCTTTCTTT
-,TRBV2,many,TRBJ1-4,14,CASRVAATNEKLFF,TGTGCCAGCAGGGTGGCGGCAACTAATGAAAAACTGTTTTTT
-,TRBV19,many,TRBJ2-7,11,CASSNPGEQYF,TGTGCCAGTAGTAACCCGGGAGAGCAGTACTTC
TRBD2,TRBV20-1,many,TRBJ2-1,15,CSARGYGGRANEQFF,TGCAGTGCTAGAGGTTATGGCGGGAGGGCCAATGAGCAGTTCTTC
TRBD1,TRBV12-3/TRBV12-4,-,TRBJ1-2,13,CASRRGGAGGYTF,TGTGCCAGCAGAAGAGGGGGCGCAGGAGGCTACACCTTC
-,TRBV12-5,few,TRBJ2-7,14,CASGLGAGEGEQYF,TGTGCTAGTGGTTTGGGAGCGGGTGAAGGGGAGCAGTACTTC